The next 27 T cell receptor beta chains were all read from a single sample in a study of blood T cell repertoires in COVID-19. Sequencing used immunoSEQ multiplex PCR; TCRdb keeps in-frame clones, though not all of them. The sample includes over 300,000 clones, around 91% of them seen just once. The sequencing sample was made of peripheral blood. These receptors came from a man aged 18 to 35 with active or convalescent COVID-19.

V is TRBV5-1 and J is TRBJ2-3; D gene ambiguous. V lost 0 bases and J 4 bases, leaving 9 bases between the germline ends. Germline loops: CDR1 SGHRS, CDR2 YFSETQ. The CDR3 consists of 14 residues. Here the CDR3 DNA reads TGCGCCAGCAGCTTGGGAGTTCCCCCAGATACGCAGTATTTT. It specifies CASSLGVPPDTQYF.

The rearrangement links TRBV7-9 to TRBJ1-6; 7 bases are shared with TRBD1. The CDR3 has 16 residues. Per the germline V gene, CDR1 is SEHNR and CDR2 is FQNEAQ (reference sequence). J was trimmed by 7 bases and V by 5 bases; bases with no gene match: 11. This CDR3 is CASSNRRQGPNSPLHF. In DNA form, the CDR3 reads TGTGCCAGCAGCAACCGCCGACAGGGACCGAATTCACCCCTCCACTTT.

This clone was detected a few times. The chain uses TRBV19 and TRBJ2-7; 8 bases line up with TRBD2. The J segment lost 1 base and the V segment lost 3 bases, leaving 2 bases of the junction unmatched. Per the germline V gene, CDR1 is LNHDA and CDR2 is SQIVND (reference sequence). The CDR3 is made up of 14 amino acids. The CDR3 DNA follows: TGTGCCAGTAGTATCACTAGCGGATCCTACGAGCAGTACTTC. It encodes CASSITSGSYEQYF.

The chain recombines TRBV27 with TRBJ1-2, with TRBD1 identical over 7 bases. This CDR3 comprises 13 residues. V shed 4 bases and J 6 bases; nucleotides not matched to a gene: 5. Germline lookup yields CDR1 MNHEY and CDR2 SMNVEV (reference sequence). CDR3 DNA sequence: TGTGCCAGCAGTTCACAGGGGTATAATGGCTACACCTTC. Its translation: CASSSQGYNGYTF.

The chain combines TRBV19 with TRBJ1-2, with 7 bases that match TRBD1. The V gene's germline CDR1 is LNHDA and CDR2 SQIVND (reference sequence). The length of the CDR3 is 17 residues. The J segment lost 4 bases and the V segment lost 9 bases, leaving 20 bases of the junction unmatched. As DNA, the CDR3 is TGTGCCAGCGAAGGACAGGACCGTTCCCGAGAGACCTATGGCTACACCTTC. Protein: CASEGQDRSRETYGYTF.

The chain employs TRBV27 and TRBJ1-1; D ambiguous. The CDR3 spans 12 residues. Trimming shortened V by 5 bases and J by 6 bases, and 10 bases separated the two germline ends. Germline CDR1 MNHEY, CDR2 SMNVEV (reference sequence). CDR3 amino acids: CASSTGWSEAFF. The DNA for the CDR3 is TGTGCCAGCAGTACGGGGTGGTCTGAAGCTTTCTTT.

The genes are TRBV18 and TRBJ2-5; 7 bases are a match to TRBD1. Germline V gives CDR1 KGHSH, CDR2 LQKENI. The CDR3 sequence is 15 residues long. With V trimmed by 3 bases and J by 5 bases, 9 bases remained unmatched. CDR3 in amino acids: CASSPRQGGGETQYF. CDR3 sequence (DNA): TGTGCCAGCTCACCCAGACAGGGTGGCGGGGAGACCCAGTACTTC.

This chain joins TRBV10-1 and TRBJ1-2; 7 bases agree with TRBD1. Germline values: CDR1 WNHNN, CDR2 SYGVQD (reference sequence). V gave up 8 bases and J gave up 0 bases; unmatched junction bases: 6. The CDR3 loop spans 14 amino acids. Written as DNA, the CDR3 is TGCGCCAGCGAAGACAGGGTAGCTAACTATGGCTACACCTTC. Its protein is CASEDRVANYGYTF.

The V call is TRBV5-5, the J call TRBJ1-2; tentative D call: TRBD1 (5 bases). Germline V gives CDR1 SGHKS, CDR2 YYEKEE (reference sequence). V lost 2 bases and J 8 bases, leaving 16 bases between the germline ends. The CDR3 is made up of 14 amino acids. The CDR3 protein is CASSFNVPGQGYTF. The CDR3 nucleotides are TGTGCCAGCAGCTTTAACGTGCCAGGGCAAGGCTACACCTTC.

The chain carries TRBV19 and TRBJ1-2, with a tentative D call TRBD1 (5 bases). CDR3 size: 13 residues. The V end lost 3 bases, the J end lost 4 bases, and 9 bases lay between the germline ends. CDR1 and CDR2 (germline): LNHDA, SQIVND (reference sequence). CDR3 sequence (DNA): TGTGCCAGTAGTATTCAGGGAGGCTATGGCTACACCTTC. It codes for CASSIQGGYGYTF.

This clone was detected only a few times. One end of the junction does not line up with germline, which may come from a read error. The gene calls are TRBV7-3 and TRBJ2-6; maybe TRBD1 (5 bases). The CDR3 length is 19 residues. CDR1 SGHTA and CDR2 FQGTGA come from the germline V gene. CDR3 sequence: CASSLRQGRERSGANVLTF. CDR3 sequence (DNA): TGTGCCAGCAGCTTAAGGCAGGGTAGGGAACGTTCTGGGGCCAACGTGCTGACTTTC.

The CDR3 bases are TGTGCCACAGGACAGGGCTCCGATACGCAGTATTTT. It is translated as CATGQGSDTQYF. This chain links TRBV24-1 with TRBJ2-3, with 8 bases fitting TRBD1. The CDR3 consists of 12 residues. The germline V gene encodes CDR1 KGHDR and CDR2 SFDVKD. The V and J ends lost 10 bases and 6 bases, in that order; junction bases with no gene match: 5.

The CDR3 bases are TGTGCCAGCAGTTTAACTAGCGGGAGTATAGAGACCCAGTACTTC. It codes for CASSLTSGSIETQYF. This chain uses TRBV27 with TRBJ2-5; 11 nucleotides agree with TRBD2. The CDR3 runs to 15 residues. The V segment lost 2 bases and the J segment 4 bases; nucleotides outside the gene matches: 3. The germline CDR1 and CDR2 sequences are MNHEY and SMNVEV (reference sequence).

The chain uses TRBV28 and TRBJ2-7; 11 bases map to TRBD1. The germline gives CDR1 MDHEN, CDR2 SYDVKM. After removal of 5 bases from V and 6 bases from J, the junction contained 15 bases not matched to a gene. This CDR3 comprises 17 residues. The chain's CDR3 is CASSPLEPGTGGTEQYF. CDR3 in DNA: TGTGCCAGCAGTCCGCTAGAACCCGGGACAGGGGGGACCGAGCAGTACTTC.

This clone occurred once. CDR3 loop: CASSSSFGTQYF. CDR3 DNA: TGTGCCAGCAGCTCCAGTTTTGGTACGCAGTATTTT. The chain recombines TRBV7-2 with TRBJ2-3, with no clear D. The CDR3 contains 12 residues. Looked up from germline, CDR1 is SGHTA and CDR2 is FQGNSA. The V and J ends lost 4 bases and 8 bases respectively, with 10 bases between them.

The gene calls are TRBV9 and TRBJ1-1, with D unclear. Trimming pared 0 bases from V and 2 bases from J, leaving 14 bases between. The CDR3 loop spans 16 amino acids. The germline CDR1 and CDR2 sequences are SGDLS and YYNGEE. DNA of the CDR3: TGTGCCAGCAGCGTAGAGGCAAGGAGACCCAACACTGAAGCTTTCTTT. Amino acid sequence: CASSVEARRPNTEAFF.

This clone was observed a handful of times. The chain employs TRBV11-2 and TRBJ2-5; the D is unclear. V lost 1 base to trimming and J lost 4 bases, with 13 bases between them. Germline CDR1 and CDR2: SGHAT and FQNNGV. CDR3 length equals 15 residues. The CDR3 protein is CASSLGSFRGETQYF. For the CDR3, the DNA is TGTGCCAGCAGCTTAGGGAGCTTCCGTGGAGAGACCCAGTACTTC. Variable domain in full (rest from reference TRBV11-2 and TRBJ2-5): EAGVAQSPRYKIIEKRQSVAFWCNPISGHATLYWYQQILGQGPKLLIQFQNNGVVDDSQLPKDRFSAERLKGVDSTLKIQPAKLEDSAVYLCASSLGSFRGETQYFGPGTRLLVL.

In this sample, this clone turned up once. The DNA for the CDR3 is TGTGCCAGCTCGGGACAGGGGGGAAACACCATATATTTT. It codes for CASSGQGGNTIYF. This rearrangement joins TRBV11-3 to TRBJ1-3; 10 nucleotides agree with TRBD1. In germline, CDR1 is SGHNT, CDR2 YENEEA. This CDR3 is built from 13 residues. Losses at the gene ends were 8 bases for V and 4 bases for J; bases not matched to a gene: 2.

This chain joins TRBV5-1 and TRBJ1-4; 9 bases are a match to TRBD1. V was pared by 3 bases and J by 3 bases, with 6 bases of the junction left unmatched. This CDR3 has 16 amino acids. The V gene's germline CDR1 is SGHRS and CDR2 YFSETQ. The CDR3 loop is CASSSWTGAANEKLFF. The CDR3, as DNA: TGCGCCAGCAGCTCGTGGACAGGGGCGGCTAATGAAAAACTGTTTTTT.

The chain uses TRBV7-9 and TRBJ2-1, with TRBD1 identical over 11 bases. Germline V gene lookup returns CDR1 SEHNR and CDR2 FQNEAQ (reference sequence). CDR3 length: 15 residues. Germline trimming cut 3 bases from V and 7 bases from J; bases unmatched to any gene: 5. CDR3 amino acids: CASSLAGTGGNEQFF. The CDR3 nucleotides read TGTGCCAGCAGCTTGGCGGGGACAGGGGGGAATGAGCAGTTCTTC.

The chain couples TRBV9 to TRBJ2-7; D is perhaps TRBD2 (5 bases). The germline V gene has CDR1 SGDLS and CDR2 YYNGEE. The CDR3 totals 14 residues. V dropped 4 bases and J dropped 0 bases, with 11 bases sitting between them. The CDR3 here is CASSRGPPSYEQYF. In nucleotides, the CDR3 is TGTGCCAGCAGCAGAGGGCCCCCCTCCTACGAGCAGTACTTC.

V gene TRBV15 combines with J gene TRBJ1-5; D is ambiguous. The CDR3 length is 15 residues. The germline gives CDR1 LNHNV, CDR2 YYDKDF (reference sequence). The ends were cut back, 3 bases at V and 0 bases at J, with 9 bases in the middle. CDR3 sequence (DNA): TGTGCCACCAGCAGCTCTACCCTTAGCAATCAGCCCCAGCATTTT. This translates into CATSSSTLSNQPQHF.

V usage is TRBV25-1 and J usage is TRBJ1-4, with 9 bases identical to TRBD1. V trimming: 1 base; J trimming: 7 bases; junction bases outside the gene matches: 10. The CDR3 covers 17 residues. Germline values: CDR1 MGHDK, CDR2 SYGVNS. The CDR3: CASSEFGGTGTTEKLFF. CDR3 nucleotides: TGTGCCAGCAGTGAATTTGGGGGGACAGGGACGACTGAAAAACTGTTTTTT.

The V gene is TRBV19, the J gene TRBJ1-1; D possibly corresponds to TRBD1 (5 bases). This CDR3 has 14 residues. V lost 0 bases to trimming and J lost 7 bases, with 12 bases between them. The germline V gene has CDR1 LNHDA and CDR2 SQIVND (reference sequence). This CDR3 reads CASSIEQGALEAFF. CDR3 in DNA: TGTGCCAGTAGTATAGAACAAGGGGCCCTTGAAGCTTTCTTT.

The chain carries TRBV7-2 and TRBJ2-7; TRBD1 agrees at 10 bases. The CDR3 contains 14 residues. Germline CDR1 is SGHTA and CDR2 is FQGNSA. Trimming took 7 bases from V and 4 from J; bases not matched to a gene: 7. DNA for the CDR3: TGTGCCAGCACCCGGGACAGGGGAAGGTACGAGCAGTACTTC. It is translated as CASTRDRGRYEQYF.

The rearrangement uses TRBV3-1 (or the pseudogene TRBV3-2) and TRBJ1-2; tentatively, D is TRBD1 (5 bases). Between the trimmed V and J ends, which lost 1 base and 2 bases, there was a span of 11 bases. The germline CDR1 and CDR2 sequences are LGHDT and YNNKEL (reference sequence). This CDR3 contains 15 residues. The CDR3: CASSQGRWGNYGYTF. For the CDR3, the DNA is TGTGCCAGCAGCCAAGGTCGGTGGGGCAACTATGGCTACACCTTC.

J is TRBJ1-1 and V is TRBV6-5; TRBD1 aligns across 7 bases. Trimming took 8 bases from V and 0 from J; bases not matched to a gene: 9. CDR1 and CDR2 from the germline V gene are MNHEY and SVGAGI. This CDR3 has 15 residues. The CDR3 loop reads CASAGVDRVNTEAFF. As DNA, the CDR3 is TGTGCCAGCGCCGGGGTCGACAGGGTGAACACTGAAGCTTTCTTT.